This T cell receptor beta chain was sequenced in a study of blood T cells in healthy people across ages. The authors ran a second PCR of roughly 6 to 12 cycles using a sample-barcoded 5' primer and a J-beta primer mix. MiXCR was run by TCRdb on the 5' RACE reads, yielding one entry per CDR3 protein. Among hundreds of thousands of distinct CDR3 sequences listed, approximately 29% were seen once. This CDR3 has 13 residues. Unmatched junction bases numbered 7, after V lost 6 bases and J lost 6 bases. This clonotype was counted at least ten times. The clonotype comes from a woman older than 75 in good health. The chain couples TRBV12-3 or TRBV12-4 to TRBJ2-7, with TRBD1 identical over 8 bases. Sequencing was done on a sample of blood. CDR3 sequence (DNA): TGTGCCAGCAGCGAGACAGGGGCGGGCGAGCAGTACTTC. This translates into CASSETGAGEQYF.